The 6 T cell receptor beta chains below come from one sample, sequenced in a study of blood T cell repertoires in COVID-19. Repertoires were generated with immunoSEQ multiplex PCR, while TCRdb's copy carries only in-frame clones and drops some. Counted here are about 440,000 clones, about 85% occurring once; the ten biggest clones make up roughly 2%. The sample consisted of PBMCs or T cells enriched from blood (not recorded which). All receptors come from a woman aged 18-30 years with acute COVID-19.

The genes are TRBV28 and TRBJ1-5, with D tentatively TRBD1 (5 bases). CDR3 length equals 15 residues. Trimming left V 6 bases short and J 0 bases short, with 12 bases between. Germline V gene sequence: CDR1 MDHEN, CDR2 SYDVKM. This CDR3 is CASRITGNSNQPQHF. DNA of the CDR3: TGTGCCAGCAGGATAACAGGAAATAGCAATCAGCCCCAGCATTTT. Using reference TRBV28 and TRBJ1-5 for the parts outside the CDR3, the full variable domain is DVKVTQSSRYLVKRTGEKVFLECVQDMDHENMFWYRQDPGLGLRLIYFSYDVKMKEKGDIPEGYSVSREKKERFSLILESASTNQTSMYLCASRITGNSNQPQHFGDGTRLSIL.

The chain is built from TRBV29-1 and TRBJ2-3; TRBD2 agrees at 7 bases. Trimming took 3 bases from V and 4 from J; bases not matched to a gene: 7. The V gene's germline CDR1 is SQVTM and CDR2 ANQGSEA. The CDR3 extends over 14 amino acids. The CDR3 region has the DNA TGCAGCGTTGATGCGGGAGTTATCGCAGATACGCAGTATTTT. Protein product: CSVDAGVIADTQYF.

The chain carries TRBV28 and TRBJ1-2, with 7 positions matching TRBD1. The CDR3 loop spans 15 amino acids. Trimming removed 4 bases from V and 4 bases from J; junction bases left unmatched: 9. CDR1 is MDHEN, CDR2 SYDVKM, per germline. The DNA of the CDR3 is TGTGCCAGCAGTTCGACAGGGTTAGAAGGCTATGGCTACACCTTC. Translation gives CASSSTGLEGYGYTF.

The rearrangement links TRBV5-1 to TRBJ1-4; D is perhaps TRBD1 (5 bases). Trimming stripped 6 bases from V and 4 bases from J, with 13 bases between. Looked up from germline, CDR1 is SGHRS and CDR2 is YFSETQ. CDR3 length: 14 amino acids. The CDR3 DNA sequence: TGCGCCAGCAAAGGTGGGGCAGTTAATGAAAAACTGTTTTTT. It codes for CASKGGAVNEKLFF.

The chain recombines TRBV5-6 with TRBJ2-3; D gene uncertain. Per germline, CDR1 SGHDT and CDR2 YYEEEE. The ends were cut back, 1 base at V and 0 bases at J, with 6 bases in the middle. This CDR3 comprises 14 residues. The CDR3 is CASSLSISTDTQYF. The DNA for the CDR3 is TGTGCCAGCAGCTTGTCTATTAGCACAGATACGCAGTATTTT.

This rearrangement joins TRBV9 to TRBJ2-3, with D unresolved. CDR3 length equals 12 residues. Trimming pared 0 bases from V and 5 bases from J, leaving 4 bases between. From germline, CDR1 is SGDLS and CDR2 YYNGEE. CDR3 region: CASSVEQDTQYF. The CDR3 nucleotides read TGTGCCAGCAGCGTAGAGCAAGATACGCAGTATTTT.